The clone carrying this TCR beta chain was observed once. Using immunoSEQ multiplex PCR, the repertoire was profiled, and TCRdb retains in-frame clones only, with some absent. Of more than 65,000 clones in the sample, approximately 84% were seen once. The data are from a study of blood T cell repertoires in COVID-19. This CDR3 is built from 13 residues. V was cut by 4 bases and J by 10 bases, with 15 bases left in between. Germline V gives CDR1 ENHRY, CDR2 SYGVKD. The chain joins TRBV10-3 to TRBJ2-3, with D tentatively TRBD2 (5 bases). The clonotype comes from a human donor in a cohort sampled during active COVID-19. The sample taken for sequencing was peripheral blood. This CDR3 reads CAISGGEGWAQYF. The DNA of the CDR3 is TGTGCCATCAGTGGTGGCGAGGGATGGGCGCAGTATTTT.